This record covers a single TCR beta chain. Its antigen is unknown. The CDR3 sequence is 15 residues long. The V segment lost 0 bases and the J segment 4 bases; nucleotides outside the gene matches: 1. Germline CDR1 is LNHDA and CDR2 is SQIVND (reference sequence). With no exception, relapse followed autologous stem cell transplantation in all patients, and brentuximab vedotin exposure varied. This record comes from a study of PD-1 blockade in classical Hodgkin lymphoma. About the research overall: Nivolumab 3 mg/kg was given intravenously every 2 weeks. Study-wide findings and caveats: Newly diagnosed patients reportedly had lower baseline TCR diversity than healthy donors. Patients starting nivolumab under 1 year after ASCT were excluded. The baseline diversity of complete responders showed similarity to that of newly diagnosed patients.

Here immunoSEQ multiplex PCR was the method, and the copy in TCRdb shows in-frame clones only, minus some. The sample yields over 90,000 clones, nearly 90% seen once. The sample in question was peripheral blood mononuclear cells (PBMCs), obtained before the second cycle of nivolumab. The origin of this receptor is a human donor with classical Hodgkin lymphoma. The chain recombines TRBV19 with TRBJ2-1; 9 positions agree with TRBD2. CDR3 DNA: TGTGCCAGTAGTATAGAGACTAGCGGATACAATGAGCAGTTCTTC. It codes for CASSIETSGYNEQFF. Drawing the rest from reference TRBV19 and TRBJ2-1, the complete variable domain is DGGITQSPKYLFRKEGQNVTLSCEQNLNHDAMYWYRQDPGQGLRLIYYSQIVNDFQKGDIAEGYSVSREKKESFPLTVTSAQKNPTAFYLCASSIETSGYNEQFFGPGTRLTVL.